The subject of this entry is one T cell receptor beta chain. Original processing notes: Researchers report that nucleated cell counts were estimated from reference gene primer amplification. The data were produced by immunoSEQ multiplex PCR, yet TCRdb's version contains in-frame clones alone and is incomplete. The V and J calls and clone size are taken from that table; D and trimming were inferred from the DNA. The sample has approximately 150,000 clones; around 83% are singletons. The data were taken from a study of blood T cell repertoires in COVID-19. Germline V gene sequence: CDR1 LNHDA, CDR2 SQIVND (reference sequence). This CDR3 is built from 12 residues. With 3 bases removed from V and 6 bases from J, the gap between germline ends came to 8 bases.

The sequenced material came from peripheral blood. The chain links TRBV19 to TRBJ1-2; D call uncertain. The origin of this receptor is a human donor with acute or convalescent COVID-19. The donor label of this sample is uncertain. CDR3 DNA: TGTGCCAGTAGTATTCGGCGGGATGGCTACACCTTC. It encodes CASSIRRDGYTF. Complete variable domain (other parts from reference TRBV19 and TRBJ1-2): DGGITQSPKYLFRKEGQNVTLSCEQNLNHDAMYWYRQDPGQGLRLIYYSQIVNDFQKGDIAEGYSVSREKKESFPLTVTSAQKNPTAFYLCASSIRRDGYTFGSGTRLTVV.